This paragraph covers one T cell receptor beta chain sequence. This clonotype was detected a few times. Its binding antigen is unknown. Base quality data are lacking; no much larger clone is found one base away. The data belong to a study of T cells after yellow fever vaccination (dated by TCRdb to between 2018 and 2020). For the wider study: The SMART-Seq v4 Ultra Low Input RNA kit was used to prepare libraries from fractions with low cell numbers. To track T-cell clones before and after primary and booster YFV17D yellow fever vaccination, bulk TCR alpha and beta repertoires were sequenced longitudinally. Two healthy male donors made up the cohort, one aged 18 to 29 years and the other aged 30 to 40 years. Blood was collected at multiple timepoints before and after primary and secondary immunization, and bulk PBMC replicates and cell subsets were isolated.

TCR cDNA was synthesized by 5'RACE template switching, through which a universal primer site and unique molecular identifiers were introduced. cDNA synthesis was primed from both the TCR alpha and TCR beta constant segments. Library amplification involved two PCR steps, and the second step added sample barcodes and sequencing adapters. Libraries were sequenced on Illumina HiSeq 2500 (2x100 bp) or NovaSeq (2x150 bp). The original methods were these. MIGEC handled demultiplexing of reads and collapsing into UMI consensus sequences, while MiXCR performed V(D)J alignment. Using edgeR on replicate PBMC samples, clonotypes were called vaccine-responding if FDR was below 0.01 and the log2 fold change was above 5 up to day 15. Each bulk clonotype received a CD4 or CD8 identity based on whether the sequenced CD4 or CD8 repertoire contained that clonotype at higher abundance. Using fastp at Q25 and MiXCR, TCRdb reprocessed the public reads and kept productive beta chains. Rows matching on CDR3 protein sequence are summarized as one entry with the most common DNA and genes. TCRdb, not the original authors, processed these V and J calls. The sample profile shows some 560,000 distinct CDR3 sequences; around 17% of them were found once. Approximately 15% of the sample rests with the top ten.

What this sample's treatment or condition label stands for: live attenuated yellow fever vaccine strain. At each blood-draw timepoint, two biological replicates of bulk PBMCs were obtained. PBMCs were isolated from peripheral blood using a standard Ficoll-Paque protocol. RNA was extracted with TriZol from bulk PBMCs, CD4 and CD8 fractions, and dextramer-positive and dextramer-negative fractions. Broader findings and caveats from the paper: After the booster, most of the clones that had expanded following primary vaccination were detected again (roughly 97% of CD4 and 80% to 90% of CD8), which suggests that memory was broadly maintained. The secondary T-cell response was weaker than the primary response but faster, peaking on day 5 instead of day 15. A small fraction of clonotypes appeared in both the CD4 and CD8 compartments, likely as a result of convergent recombination. Computational filtering was required because FACS-sorted repertoires could contain abundant contaminating clonotypes from the bulk population. Because only a couple of donors were included in the study, the extent to which the findings can be generalized is limited.

The CDR3 numbers 15 residues from cysteine through phenylalanine. The entry retains the CDR3 DNA only, 45 bases that are in frame from base 1. V is cut by 2 bases and J by 6 bases, and the space between the germline ends is 16 bases. Based on the germline V gene, the CDR1 and CDR2 sequences are SGHDT and YYEEEE. This receptor was obtained from a man aged 18 to 30 who received the YFV17D yellow fever vaccine. The V gene is TRBV5-6 and the J gene is TRBJ2-3; perhaps TRBD2 is the D gene, with 6 bases matching. Sequenced here: PBMCs, sampled about 5 days after the first yellow fever vaccination. The nucleotides are TGTGCCAGCAGCTTTTGGATGGGGGGTACCGATACGCAGTATTTT. Its product reads: CASSFWMGGTDTQYF.